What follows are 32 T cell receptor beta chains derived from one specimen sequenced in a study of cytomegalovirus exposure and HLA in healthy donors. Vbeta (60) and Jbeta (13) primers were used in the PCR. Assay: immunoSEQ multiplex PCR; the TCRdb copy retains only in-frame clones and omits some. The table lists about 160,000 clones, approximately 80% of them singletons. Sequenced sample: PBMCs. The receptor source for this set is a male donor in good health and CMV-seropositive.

The CDR3 coding sequence is TGCGCCAGCAGCCAAGAGGGGACAGGTGGCCGAAAGCAGTACTTC. Its protein is CASSQEGTGGRKQYF. The V and J genes are TRBV4-1 and TRBJ2-7; TRBD1 matches 8 bases. The CDR3 sequence is 15 residues long. The germline V gene encodes CDR1 MGHRA and CDR2 YSYEKL. Trimming took 0 bases from V and 8 from J; bases not matched to a gene: 9.

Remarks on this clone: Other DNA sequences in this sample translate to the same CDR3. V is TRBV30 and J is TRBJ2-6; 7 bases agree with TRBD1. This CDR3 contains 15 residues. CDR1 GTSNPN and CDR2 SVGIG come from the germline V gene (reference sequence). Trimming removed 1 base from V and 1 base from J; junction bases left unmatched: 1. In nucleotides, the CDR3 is TGTGCCTGGAGTGCAGGGGGTTCTGGGGCCAACGTCCTGACTTTC. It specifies CAWSAGGSGANVLTF.

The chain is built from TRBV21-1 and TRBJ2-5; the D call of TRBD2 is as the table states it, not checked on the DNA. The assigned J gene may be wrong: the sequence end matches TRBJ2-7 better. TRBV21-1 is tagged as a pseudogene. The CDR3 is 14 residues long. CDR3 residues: CASPLLVYSYEQYF. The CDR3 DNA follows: TGTGCCAGCCCTCTTCTGGTCTACTCCTACGAGCAGTACTTC.

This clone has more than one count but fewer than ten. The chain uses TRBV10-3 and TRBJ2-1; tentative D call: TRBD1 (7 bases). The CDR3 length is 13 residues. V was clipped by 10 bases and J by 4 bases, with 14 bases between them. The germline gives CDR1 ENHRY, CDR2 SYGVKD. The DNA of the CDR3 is TGTGCCACAGGGGGGATTGCATACAATGAGCAGTTCTTC. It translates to CATGGIAYNEQFF.

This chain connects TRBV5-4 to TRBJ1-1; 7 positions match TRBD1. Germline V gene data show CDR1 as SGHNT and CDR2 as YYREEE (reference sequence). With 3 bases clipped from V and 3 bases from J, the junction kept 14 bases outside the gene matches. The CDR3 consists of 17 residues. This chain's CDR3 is CASSSGQNLLLDTEAFF. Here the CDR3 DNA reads TGTGCCAGCAGCTCGGGACAGAATCTCTTGTTGGACACTGAAGCTTTCTTT.

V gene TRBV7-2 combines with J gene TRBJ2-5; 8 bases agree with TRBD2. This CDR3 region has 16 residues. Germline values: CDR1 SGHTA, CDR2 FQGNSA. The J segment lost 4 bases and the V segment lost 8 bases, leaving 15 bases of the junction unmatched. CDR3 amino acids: CASCPRTSQKLETQYF. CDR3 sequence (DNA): TGTGCCAGCTGTCCGAGGACTAGCCAAAAGTTAGAGACCCAGTACTTC.

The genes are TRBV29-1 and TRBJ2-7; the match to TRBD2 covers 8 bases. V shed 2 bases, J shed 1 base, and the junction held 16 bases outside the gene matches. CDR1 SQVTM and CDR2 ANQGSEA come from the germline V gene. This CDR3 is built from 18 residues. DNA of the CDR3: TGCAGCGTTGAAATGGGCGCGGGAGGAAAAGGGGGGTCCTACGAGCAGTACTTC. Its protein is CSVEMGAGGKGGSYEQYF.

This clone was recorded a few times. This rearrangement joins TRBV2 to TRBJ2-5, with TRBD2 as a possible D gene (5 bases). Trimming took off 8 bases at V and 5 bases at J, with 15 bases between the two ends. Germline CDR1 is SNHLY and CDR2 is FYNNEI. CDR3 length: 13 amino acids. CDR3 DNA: TGTGCCAGCGTCGAGGGAGCTGGGGAGACCCAGTACTTC. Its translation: CASVEGAGETQYF.

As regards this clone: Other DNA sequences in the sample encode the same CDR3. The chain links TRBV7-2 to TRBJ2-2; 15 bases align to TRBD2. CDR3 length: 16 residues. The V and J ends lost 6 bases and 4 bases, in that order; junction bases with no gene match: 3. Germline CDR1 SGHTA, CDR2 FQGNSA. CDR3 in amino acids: CASSRTSGRGTGELFF. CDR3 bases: TGTGCCAGCAGTCGGACTAGCGGGAGGGGCACCGGGGAGCTGTTTTTT.

CDR3: CASKKEGNTEAFF. CDR3 DNA: TGTGCCAGCAAGAAGGAGGGAAACACTGAAGCTTTCTTT. The gene calls are TRBV7-3 and TRBJ1-1; unclear D gene. This CDR3 region has 13 residues. The ends were cut back, 7 bases at V and 2 bases at J, with 11 bases in the middle. Per germline, CDR1 SGHTA and CDR2 FQGTGA.

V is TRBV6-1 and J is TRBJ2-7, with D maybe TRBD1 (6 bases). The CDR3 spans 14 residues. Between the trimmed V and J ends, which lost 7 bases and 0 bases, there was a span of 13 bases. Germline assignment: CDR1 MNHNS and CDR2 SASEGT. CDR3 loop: CASIRRDNSYEQYF. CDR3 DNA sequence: TGTGCCAGCATTCGCCGGGACAACTCCTACGAGCAGTACTTC.

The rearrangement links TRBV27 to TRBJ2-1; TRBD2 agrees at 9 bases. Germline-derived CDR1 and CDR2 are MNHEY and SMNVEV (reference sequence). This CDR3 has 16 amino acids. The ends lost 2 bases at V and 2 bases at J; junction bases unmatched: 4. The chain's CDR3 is CASSLRLAATYNEQFF. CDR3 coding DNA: TGTGCCAGCAGTTTACGACTAGCGGCCACCTACAATGAGCAGTTCTTC.

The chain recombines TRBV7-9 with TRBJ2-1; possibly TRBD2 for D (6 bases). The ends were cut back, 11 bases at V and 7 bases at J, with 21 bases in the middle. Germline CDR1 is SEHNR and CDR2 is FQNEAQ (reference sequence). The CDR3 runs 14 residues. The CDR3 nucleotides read TGTGCCGGAGGAGGCGGGGAAACCTTGAATGAGCAGTTCTTC. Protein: CAGGGGETLNEQFF.

The CDR3 DNA reads TGCGCCAGCAGCCAAATGGGGCAGGGGGCCGCATCTGGAAACACCATATATTTT. Its translation: CASSQMGQGAASGNTIYF. The chain employs TRBV4-1 and TRBJ1-3, with 8 bases identical to TRBD1. The trim removed 2 bases at V and 1 base at J, leaving 10 bases unmatched. The germline V gene has CDR1 MGHRA and CDR2 YSYEKL. This CDR3 comprises 18 residues.

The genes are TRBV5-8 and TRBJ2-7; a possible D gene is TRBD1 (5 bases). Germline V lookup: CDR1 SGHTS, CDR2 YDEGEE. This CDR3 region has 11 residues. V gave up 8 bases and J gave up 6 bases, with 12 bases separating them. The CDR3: CASTRVLEQYF. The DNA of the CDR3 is TGTGCCAGTACCAGGGTTCTCGAGCAGTACTTC.

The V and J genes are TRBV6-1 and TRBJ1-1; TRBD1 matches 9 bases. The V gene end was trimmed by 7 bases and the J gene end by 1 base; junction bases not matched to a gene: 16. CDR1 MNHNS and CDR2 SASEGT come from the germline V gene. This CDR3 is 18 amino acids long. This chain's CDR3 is CASIETTGGIIWNTEAFF. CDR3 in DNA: TGTGCCAGCATTGAGACGACAGGGGGAATAATATGGAACACTGAAGCTTTCTTT.

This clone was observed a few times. The CDR3 DNA follows: TGTGCCAGCAGCAAGGGACAGGGCTACGAGCAGTACTTC. As protein: CASSKGQGYEQYF. The chain uses TRBV6-5 and TRBJ2-7; TRBD1 aligns across 9 bases. V lost 6 bases, J lost 3 bases, and 3 bases stayed unmatched. This CDR3 has 13 amino acids. Germline lookup yields CDR1 MNHEY and CDR2 SVGAGI.

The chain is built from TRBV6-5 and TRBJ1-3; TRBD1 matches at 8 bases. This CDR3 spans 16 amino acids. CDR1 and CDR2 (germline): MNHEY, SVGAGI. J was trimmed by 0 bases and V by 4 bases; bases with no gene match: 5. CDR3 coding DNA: TGTGCCAGCAGTTCCCAGGGGGCAAGCTCTGGAAACACCATATATTTT. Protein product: CASSSQGASSGNTIYF.

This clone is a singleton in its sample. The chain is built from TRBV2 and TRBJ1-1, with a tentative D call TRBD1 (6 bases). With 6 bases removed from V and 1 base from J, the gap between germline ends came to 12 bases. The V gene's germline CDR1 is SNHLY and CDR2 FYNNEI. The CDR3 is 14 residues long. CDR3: CASRYNRENTEAFF. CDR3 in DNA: TGTGCCAGCAGGTATAACAGGGAGAACACTGAAGCTTTCTTT.

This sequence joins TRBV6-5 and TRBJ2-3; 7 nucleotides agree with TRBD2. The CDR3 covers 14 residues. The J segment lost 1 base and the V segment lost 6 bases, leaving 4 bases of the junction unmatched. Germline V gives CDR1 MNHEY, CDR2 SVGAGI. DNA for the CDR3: TGTGCCAGCAGGAGAGCGGGGCGCACAGATACGCAGTATTTT. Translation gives CASRRAGRTDTQYF.

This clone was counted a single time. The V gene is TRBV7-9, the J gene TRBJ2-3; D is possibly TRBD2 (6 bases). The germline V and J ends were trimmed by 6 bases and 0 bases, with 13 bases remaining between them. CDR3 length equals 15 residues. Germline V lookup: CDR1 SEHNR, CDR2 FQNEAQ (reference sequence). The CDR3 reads CASSSQSGSTDTQYF. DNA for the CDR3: TGTGCCAGCAGTTCACAAAGCGGGAGCACAGATACGCAGTATTTT.

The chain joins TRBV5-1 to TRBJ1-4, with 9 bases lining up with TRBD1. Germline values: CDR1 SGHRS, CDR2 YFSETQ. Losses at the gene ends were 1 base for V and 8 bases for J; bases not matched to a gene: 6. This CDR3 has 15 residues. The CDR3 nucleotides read TGCGCCAGCAGCTTGACCGGGACAGGGAGCGAAAAACTGTTTTTT. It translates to CASSLTGTGSEKLFF.

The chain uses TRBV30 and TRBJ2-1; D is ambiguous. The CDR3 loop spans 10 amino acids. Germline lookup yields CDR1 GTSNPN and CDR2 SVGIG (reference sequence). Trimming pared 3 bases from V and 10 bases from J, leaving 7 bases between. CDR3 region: CAWRQAEQFF. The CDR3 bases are TGTGCCTGGAGGCAGGCGGAGCAGTTCTTC.

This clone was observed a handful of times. CDR3 loop: CASSPQNGVSETQYF. The CDR3 DNA is TGTGCCAGCAGCCCCCAGAACGGGGTTTCGGAGACCCAGTACTTC. The chain combines TRBV7-9 with TRBJ2-5; D perhaps matches TRBD2 (5 bases). CDR1 is SEHNR, CDR2 FQNEAQ, per germline (reference sequence). Trimming removed 5 bases at V and 5 bases at J, with 18 bases between. The CDR3 length is 15 residues.

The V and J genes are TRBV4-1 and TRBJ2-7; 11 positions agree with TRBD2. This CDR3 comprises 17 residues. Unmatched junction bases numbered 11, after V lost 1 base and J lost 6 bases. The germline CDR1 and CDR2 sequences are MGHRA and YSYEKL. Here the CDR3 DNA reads TGCGCCAGCAGCCAAGGACGCCTAGCGGGAGGTACCGGCGAGCAGTACTTC. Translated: CASSQGRLAGGTGEQYF.

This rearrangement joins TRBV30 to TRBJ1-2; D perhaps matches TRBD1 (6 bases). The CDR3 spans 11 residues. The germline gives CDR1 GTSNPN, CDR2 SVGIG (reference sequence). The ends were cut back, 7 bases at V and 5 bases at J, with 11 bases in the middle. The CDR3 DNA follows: TGTGCCTCACAGGGCTATTATGGCTACACCTTC. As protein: CASQGYYGYTF.

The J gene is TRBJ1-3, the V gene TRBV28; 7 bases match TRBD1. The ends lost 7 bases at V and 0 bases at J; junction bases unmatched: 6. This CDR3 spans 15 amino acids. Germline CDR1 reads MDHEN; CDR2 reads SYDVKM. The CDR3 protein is CASTGTAASGNTIYF. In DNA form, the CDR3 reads TGTGCCAGCACCGGGACAGCGGCCTCTGGAAACACCATATATTTT.

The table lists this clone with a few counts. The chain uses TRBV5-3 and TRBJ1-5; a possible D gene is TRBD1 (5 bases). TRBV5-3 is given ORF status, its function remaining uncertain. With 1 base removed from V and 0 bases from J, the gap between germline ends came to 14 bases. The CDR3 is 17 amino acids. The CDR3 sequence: CARSLTRGGYSNQPQHF. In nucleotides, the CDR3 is TGTGCCAGAAGCTTGACTAGGGGAGGATATAGCAATCAGCCCCAGCATTTT.

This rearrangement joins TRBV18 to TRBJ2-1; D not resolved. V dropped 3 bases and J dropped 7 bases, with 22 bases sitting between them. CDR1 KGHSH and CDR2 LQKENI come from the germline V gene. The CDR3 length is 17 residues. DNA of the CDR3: TGTGCCAGCTCACCCCGGCAGAGAGGAGTATTGGAGAATGAGCAGTTCTTC. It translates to CASSPRQRGVLENEQFF.

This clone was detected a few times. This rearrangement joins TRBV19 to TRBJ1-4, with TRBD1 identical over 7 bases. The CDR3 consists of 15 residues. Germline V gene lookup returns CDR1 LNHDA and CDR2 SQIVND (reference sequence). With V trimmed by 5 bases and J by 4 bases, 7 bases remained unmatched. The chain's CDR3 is CASSPRQGGNEKLFF. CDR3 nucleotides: TGTGCCAGTAGTCCCCGACAGGGTGGTAATGAAAAACTGTTTTTT.

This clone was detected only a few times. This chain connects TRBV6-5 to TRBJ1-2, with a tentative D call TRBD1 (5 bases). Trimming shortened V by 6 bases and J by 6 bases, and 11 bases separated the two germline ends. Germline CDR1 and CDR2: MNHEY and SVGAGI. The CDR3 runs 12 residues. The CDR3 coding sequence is TGTGCCAGCAGCCAGTGGGGGGATGGCTACACCTTC. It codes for CASSQWGDGYTF.

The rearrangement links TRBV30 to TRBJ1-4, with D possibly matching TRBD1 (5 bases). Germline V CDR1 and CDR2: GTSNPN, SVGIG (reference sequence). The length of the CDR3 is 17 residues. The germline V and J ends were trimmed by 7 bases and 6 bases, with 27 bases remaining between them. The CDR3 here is CALKGQKDGRFDEKLFF. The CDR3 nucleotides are TGTGCCTTGAAGGGGCAGAAGGATGGGAGGTTTGATGAAAAACTGTTTTTT.